The 32 T cell receptor beta chains reported below all come from one sample, sequenced in a study of T cells in tumors after PD-1 blockade. Profiled with immunoSEQ multiplex PCR; TCRdb holds only in-frame clones, not every one. The data show a few thousand clones, with roughly 70% seen just once and roughly 13% held by the top ten. The source material was tumor tissue, sampled before anti-PD-1 treatment. The receptors were gathered from a human donor with basal cell carcinoma.

The J gene is TRBJ1-2, the V gene TRBV6-1; D ambiguous. Per germline, CDR1 MNHNS and CDR2 SASEGT. Trimming removed 5 bases from V and 8 bases from J, with 12 bases in between. The CDR3 consists of 12 residues. CDR3 residues: CASSPGGEGYTF. CDR3 sequence (DNA): TGTGCCAGCAGTCCGGGTGGTGAGGGCTACACCTTC.

The gene calls are TRBV9 and TRBJ2-7; possible D gene TRBD1, 5 bases. Germline V gene lookup returns CDR1 SGDLS and CDR2 YYNGEE. Trimming stripped 1 base from V and 4 bases from J, with 12 bases between. This CDR3 has 14 amino acids. CDR3 sequence: CASSVTGLSYEQYF. CDR3 sequence (DNA): TGTGCCAGCAGCGTAACAGGTCTATCGTACGAGCAGTACTTC.

This clone has a single count. This chain links TRBV12-5 with TRBJ2-2; D possibly uses TRBD1 or TRBD2 (5 bases each). The CDR3 extends over 11 amino acids. Germline CDR1 is LGHNT and CDR2 is FRNRAP. The V end was cut by 8 bases, the J end by 6 bases, with 7 bases between. The CDR3: CASQGPGELFF. The CDR3 nucleotides are TGTGCTAGTCAGGGACCCGGGGAGCTGTTTTTT. Together with reference TRBV12-5 and TRBJ2-2, the CDR3 gives the full variable domain: DARVTQTPRHKVTEMGQEVTMRCQPILGHNTVFWYRQTMMQGLELLAYFRNRAPLDDSGMPKDRFSAEMPDATLATLKIQPSEPRDSAVYFCASQGPGELFFGEGSRLTVL.

V usage is TRBV7-3 and J usage is TRBJ1-1; weak D call: TRBD1 (5 bases). V lost 4 bases, J lost 5 bases, and 11 bases lay in between. CDR3 size: 13 residues. From germline, CDR1 is SGHTA and CDR2 FQGTGA. This chain's CDR3 is CASSYGGGTEAFF. CDR3 coding DNA: TGTGCCAGCAGCTACGGGGGAGGGACTGAAGCTTTCTTT.

The V and J genes are TRBV5-8 and TRBJ2-2; 7 bases map to TRBD1. Germline CDR1 is SGHTS and CDR2 is YDEGEE. V lost 1 base, J lost 3 bases, and 6 bases stayed unmatched. The CDR3 is 16 amino acids. The CDR3 DNA reads TGTGCCAGCAGCTTGTTAGGGGGCAAGGACACCGGGGAGCTGTTTTTT. Its protein is CASSLLGGKDTGELFF. The full variable domain, in which reference TRBV5-8 and TRBJ2-2 provide the parts outside the CDR3, is EAGVTQSPTHLIKTRGQQATLRCSPISGHTSVYWYQQALGLGLQFLLWYDEGEERNRGNFPPRFSGRQFPNYSSELNVNALELEDSALYLCASSLLGGKDTGELFFGEGSRLTVL.

This chain uses TRBV7-2 with TRBJ1-1; no clear D. Germline CDR1 reads SGHTA; CDR2 reads FQGNSA. The CDR3 totals 17 residues. V was clipped by 1 base and J by 6 bases, with 21 bases between them. The CDR3 region is CASSLEYSRRVDAEAFF. CDR3 bases: TGTGCCAGCAGCTTAGAGTACAGCCGGAGGGTAGACGCTGAAGCTTTCTTT.

The rearrangement joins TRBV5-1 to TRBJ2-1; 11 bases match TRBD2. The J segment lost 10 bases and the V segment lost 1 base, leaving 7 bases of the junction unmatched. The CDR3 has 15 amino acids. Germline V gives CDR1 SGHRS, CDR2 YFSETQ. The CDR3 reads CASSLLAGGGNEQFF. CDR3 DNA sequence: TGCGCCAGCAGCTTGCTAGCGGGAGGAGGGAACGAGCAGTTCTTC.

This clone was recorded a few times. The chain has TRBV28 and TRBJ2-3; D is unclear. V was shortened by 6 bases and J by 2 bases, with 15 bases between the two germline ends. Germline V gives CDR1 MDHEN, CDR2 SYDVKM. The CDR3 loop spans 15 amino acids. CDR3 loop: CASSAPVELTDTQYF. The DNA of the CDR3 is TGTGCCAGCAGCGCCCCTGTTGAACTCACAGATACGCAGTATTTT.

This chain connects TRBV7-2 to TRBJ1-2; D may be TRBD1 (6 bases). Trimming stripped 6 bases from V and 4 bases from J, with 12 bases between. Germline values: CDR1 SGHTA, CDR2 FQGNSA. CDR3 length: 13 residues. Written as DNA, the CDR3 is TGTGCCAGCAGGAGGGAGGGGGGCTATGGCTACACCTTC. Its translation: CASRREGGYGYTF.

The J gene is TRBJ2-4, the V gene TRBV18; the D gene is possibly TRBD1 (6 bases). Germline V gene lookup returns CDR1 KGHSH and CDR2 LQKENI. Trimming took 4 bases from V and 5 from J, leaving 15 bases between them. This CDR3 spans 15 amino acids. In DNA form, the CDR3 reads TGTGCCAGCTCACTCCTACAGGGTAGGGAAAACATTCAGTACTTC. Protein sequence: CASSLLQGRENIQYF.

This clone was observed once. The rearrangement links TRBV11-3 to TRBJ2-5; weak D call: TRBD1 (6 bases). This CDR3 region has 15 residues. V shed 1 base and J shed 4 bases, with 13 bases lying between them. Per the germline V gene, CDR1 is SGHNT and CDR2 is YENEEA. This chain's CDR3 is CASSLGQGRGETQYF. CDR3 sequence (DNA): TGTGCCAGCAGCTTAGGTCAGGGGAGAGGAGAGACCCAGTACTTC.

The chain has TRBV5-1 and TRBJ2-7, with 7 bases identical to TRBD1. J lost 4 bases, V lost 0 bases, and 7 bases had no gene match. The CDR3 runs to 15 residues. Germline values: CDR1 SGHRS, CDR2 YFSETQ. The chain's CDR3 is CASSLVSGGMYEQYF. DNA for the CDR3: TGCGCCAGCAGCTTGGTGTCAGGGGGTATGTACGAGCAGTACTTC.

This chain connects TRBV7-8 to TRBJ2-3; TRBD2 aligns across 8 bases. Trimming took 6 bases from V and 0 from J; bases not matched to a gene: 8. This CDR3 spans 16 amino acids. Germline V gene data show CDR1 as SGHVS and CDR2 as FQNEAQ. CDR3 residues: CASRATSGRSTDTQYF. CDR3 DNA sequence: TGTGCCAGCAGGGCAACTAGCGGAAGAAGCACAGATACGCAGTATTTT. The full variable domain, in which reference TRBV7-8 and TRBJ2-3 provide the parts outside the CDR3, is GAGVSQSPRYKVAKRGQDVALRCDPISGHVSLFWYQQALGQGPEFLTYFQNEAQLDKSGLPSDRFFAERPEGSVSTLKIQRTQQEDSAVYLCASRATSGRSTDTQYFGPGTRLTVL.

This clone appeared once. CDR3 loop: CASSSRGSGNTIYF. In DNA form, the CDR3 reads TGTGCCAGCAGTAGTAGGGGCTCTGGAAACACCATATATTTT. The rearrangement joins TRBV28 to TRBJ1-3, with a possible D match to TRBD1 (5 bases). Trimming shortened V by 5 bases and J by 0 bases, and 8 bases separated the two germline ends. The CDR3 runs to 14 residues. The germline V gene has CDR1 MDHEN and CDR2 SYDVKM.

This chain links TRBV6-6 with TRBJ2-7, with D possibly TRBD1 on 5 matching bases. Trimming cost V 8 bases and J 6 bases, with 20 bases left between them. CDR3 length: 14 residues. Germline CDR1 reads MNHNY; CDR2 reads SVGAGI (reference sequence). The CDR3 nucleotides are TGTGCCAGCCGTCAATATGGCTTTGGGGCCGAGCAGTACTTC. This gives the protein CASRQYGFGAEQYF.

CDR3 DNA sequence: TGTGCCAGCAGCTTGGGGACAGGGACTGAAGCTTTCTTT. Encoded protein: CASSLGTGTEAFF. The chain has TRBV5-4 and TRBJ1-1, with 8 nucleotides matching TRBD1. Losses at the gene ends were 0 bases for V and 5 bases for J; bases not matched to a gene: 0. The CDR3 runs to 13 residues. Germline V gene data show CDR1 as SGHNT and CDR2 as YYREEE (reference sequence).

V is TRBV28 and J is TRBJ1-2; 7 bases align to TRBD1. The germline CDR1 and CDR2 sequences are MDHEN and SYDVKM. The J segment lost 8 bases and the V segment lost 9 bases, leaving 15 bases of the junction unmatched. CDR3 size: 14 residues. CDR3 sequence (DNA): TGTGCCAGTACAAGGTCGAGACAGGGTTGGGGCTACACCTTC. Protein: CASTRSRQGWGYTF.

Concerning this clone: Other nucleotide sequences in the sample specify the same CDR3. The chain carries TRBV28 and TRBJ1-3; a weak D match, TRBD1 (5 bases). Germline assignment: CDR1 MDHEN and CDR2 SYDVKM. The CDR3 is made up of 14 amino acids. The V and J ends lost 5 bases and 5 bases respectively, with 13 bases between them. The CDR3 DNA reads TGTGCCAGCAGTCCCCAGGGTAGTCGAAACACCATATATTTT. It specifies CASSPQGSRNTIYF.

In regard to this clone: The junction departs from the called germline gene at one end, perhaps through a read error. V and J are TRBV6-2 or TRBV6-3 and TRBJ1-2, with TRBD1 matching over 8 bases. Looked up from germline, CDR1 is MNHEY and CDR2 is SVGEGT. CDR3 size: 15 residues. The CDR3: CASSYSRTGHYGYTF. The DNA of the CDR3 is TGTGCCAGCAGCTACTCCCGGACAGGGCACTATGGCTACACCTTC.

The rearrangement links TRBV5-5 to TRBJ2-2, with D perhaps matching TRBD2 (5 bases). Deletions cut 1 base from V and 3 bases from J, with 13 bases between. CDR3 size: 16 residues. The germline gives CDR1 SGHKS, CDR2 YYEKEE (reference sequence). Here the CDR3 DNA reads TGTGCCAGCAGCTTGAAGGTACGAGCGGACACCGGGGAGCTGTTTTTT. Protein product: CASSLKVRADTGELFF.

The chain couples TRBV6-5 to TRBJ2-3; 9 bases match TRBD1. The length of the CDR3 is 13 residues. Trimming removed 9 bases from V and 1 base from J; junction bases left unmatched: 2. Germline V lookup: CDR1 MNHEY, CDR2 SVGAGI. CDR3 nucleotides: TGTGCCAGTGGGACAGGGCGCACAGATACGCAGTATTTT. Protein product: CASGTGRTDTQYF.

This clone showed up just a few times. The chain links TRBV20-1 to TRBJ2-3; D call uncertain. CDR3 length: 11 amino acids. The germline V gene has CDR1 DFQATT and CDR2 SNEGSKA (reference sequence). Trimming pared 6 bases from V and 6 bases from J, leaving 10 bases between. The CDR3 bases are TGCAGTGCGGGTTTGTCGGATACGCAGTATTTT. This encodes CSAGLSDTQYF.

V and J are TRBV6-1 and TRBJ1-5, with D maybe TRBD1 (5 bases). Germline lookup yields CDR1 MNHNS and CDR2 SASEGT. This CDR3 has 17 residues. V was trimmed by 2 bases and J by 2 bases, leaving 16 bases between them. CDR3 loop: CASSEQGSGMGNQPQHF. CDR3 DNA sequence: TGTGCCAGCAGTGAACAGGGTTCCGGGATGGGCAATCAGCCCCAGCATTTT.

The chain recombines TRBV7-9 with TRBJ1-2, with unresolved D. The V end was cut by 3 bases, the J end by 6 bases, with 14 bases between. The germline V gene has CDR1 SEHNR and CDR2 FQNEAQ (reference sequence). The CDR3 is made up of 14 amino acids. CDR3 sequence: CASSFPGPYHGYTF. The CDR3 DNA is TGTGCCAGCAGCTTCCCTGGACCGTATCATGGCTACACCTTC.

V usage is TRBV7-9 and J usage is TRBJ2-1; 7 bases line up with TRBD2. The trim removed 5 bases at V and 9 bases at J, leaving 13 bases unmatched. The CDR3 totals 15 residues. CDR1 is SEHNR, CDR2 FQNEAQ, per germline (reference sequence). CDR3 sequence: CASSRSGALRGEQFF. Here the CDR3 DNA reads TGTGCCAGCAGCCGCAGCGGGGCTCTAAGGGGTGAGCAGTTCTTC.

The V call is TRBV28, the J call TRBJ2-2, with D perhaps matching TRBD2 (5 bases). The CDR3 loop spans 14 amino acids. Trimming took off 2 bases at V and 3 bases at J, with 7 bases between the two ends. The germline V gene has CDR1 MDHEN and CDR2 SYDVKM. The CDR3 coding sequence is TGTGCCAGCAGTTTAGGACTTGACACCGGGGAGCTGTTTTTT. Its translation is CASSLGLDTGELFF.

The rearrangement uses TRBV2 and TRBJ1-2, with 9 bases that match TRBD1. V lost 7 bases and J lost 1; bases outside the gene matches: 4. Germline V CDR1 and CDR2: SNHLY, FYNNEI. CDR3 size: 14 residues. The CDR3 DNA follows: TGTGCCAGCACAGTGACAGGGGGTAACTATGGCTACACCTTC. This translates into CASTVTGGNYGYTF.

Within the sample, this clone is large. The chain is built from TRBV7-2 and TRBJ2-3; 7 nucleotides agree with TRBD2. V shed 5 bases, J shed 5 bases, and the junction held 10 bases outside the gene matches. Germline CDR1 and CDR2: SGHTA and FQGNSA. CDR3 length: 15 residues. For the CDR3, the DNA is TGTGCCAGCAGCCCGAGCGGGGTTGGGTTAGATACGCAGTATTTT. Its translation is CASSPSGVGLDTQYF.

The chain employs TRBV6-2 or TRBV6-3 and TRBJ1-1; a possible D gene is TRBD1 (5 bases). Trimming removed 5 bases at V and 1 base at J, with 14 bases between. CDR1 MNHEY and CDR2 SVGEGT come from the germline V gene. CDR3 length: 15 amino acids. The CDR3 protein is CASSARGVRNTEAFF. Written as DNA, the CDR3 is TGTGCCAGCAGTGCACGGGGGGTCCGGAACACTGAAGCTTTCTTT.

The rearrangement uses TRBV28 and TRBJ1-2; D possibly corresponds to TRBD1 (5 bases). Germline V CDR1 and CDR2: MDHEN, SYDVKM. Between the trimmed V and J ends, which lost 10 bases and 9 bases, there was a span of 21 bases. CDR3 length equals 13 residues. CDR3 protein: CATGGGASISYTF. CDR3 nucleotides: TGTGCCACGGGGGGGGGTGCGTCTATCAGCTACACCTTC.

The V call is TRBV19, the J call TRBJ2-2, with 10 bases fitting TRBD2. Germline V lookup: CDR1 LNHDA, CDR2 SQIVND (reference sequence). The trim removed 10 bases at V and 3 bases at J, leaving 8 bases unmatched. The CDR3 is made up of 15 amino acids. The CDR3 DNA is TGTGCCACCAGAACTAGCGGGGAGTACACCGGGGAGCTGTTTTTT. Amino acids: CATRTSGEYTGELFF.

The chain carries TRBV27 and TRBJ2-7; D remains unclear. V was cut by 2 bases and J by 3 bases, with 8 bases left in between. This CDR3 comprises 13 residues. CDR1 is MNHEY and CDR2 is SMNVEV in the germline V gene (reference sequence). CDR3 coding DNA: TGTGCCAGCAGTTTAAGCATAAGCTACGAGCAGTACTTC. It codes for CASSLSISYEQYF.